This record concerns one T cell receptor beta chain sequence. In its sample, this clonotype was seen many times. It lacks a known antigen. Base qualities were left out, and no much larger clone turns up one base away. This sample stems from a study of T cells after yellow fever vaccination (dated by TCRdb to the late 2010s). Looking at the study overall: The SMART-Seq v4 Ultra Low Input RNA kit was used to prepare libraries from fractions with low cell numbers. Two healthy male donors, one aged 18 to 29 and one aged 30 to 40 years, were included in the cohort. Bulk TCR alpha and beta repertoires were sequenced longitudinally to track T-cell clones before and after primary and booster YFV17D yellow fever vaccination. Blood was collected at multiple timepoints before and after primary and secondary immunization, and bulk PBMC replicates and cell subsets were isolated.

Points the paper makes about the study in general: The study included only a couple of donors, which limits how far the findings can be generalized. Computational filtering was needed because FACS-sorted repertoires could contain abundant contaminating clonotypes from the bulk population. After the booster, most clones that had expanded after primary vaccination were detected again (around 96% of CD4 and 88% of CD8), suggesting broad maintenance of memory. Compared with the primary T-cell response, the secondary T-cell response was faster but weaker, reaching its peak on day 5 rather than on day 15. A small fraction of clonotypes showed up in both the CD4 and CD8 compartments, probably as a result of convergent recombination.

Explained via the paper, the treatment or condition label denotes: live attenuated yellow fever vaccine strain. A standard Ficoll-Paque protocol was used to isolate PBMCs from peripheral blood. Dynabeads CD4 and CD8 positive selection kits were used to isolate CD4 and CD8 T-cell fractions. RNA was extracted with TriZol from bulk PBMCs, CD4 and CD8 fractions, and dextramer-positive and dextramer-negative fractions. V is reduced by 1 base and J by 10 bases, leaving a spacing of 11 bases between them. Via the germline V gene, CDR1 is SGHDN and CDR2 FVKESK. The CDR3 contains 12 residues, cysteine and phenylalanine counted. Only the CDR3 region is kept as DNA, spanning 36 bases read in frame from base 1. Synthesis of TCR cDNA relied on 5'RACE template switching, a step that introduced a universal primer site along with unique molecular identifiers. Priming of cDNA synthesis was performed from both the TCR alpha and TCR beta constant segments. Library amplification used two PCR steps, and the second PCR step added sample barcodes and sequencing adapters. Sequencing of libraries was done on Illumina HiSeq 2500 (2x100 bp) or NovaSeq (2x150 bp). The study's own analysis went as follows. Demultiplexing of reads and collapsing into UMI consensus sequences were performed with MIGEC, and V(D)J alignment was carried out with MiXCR. Vaccine-responding clonotypes were identified with edgeR using replicate PBMC samples, with FDR below 0.01 and a log2 fold change above 5 up to day 15 being required. Each bulk clonotype was labeled CD4 or CD8 based on which sequenced repertoire, CD4 or CD8, contained the clonotype at higher abundance. TCRdb applied fastp at Q25 and MiXCR to the public reads, then kept only in-frame beta chains. Rows are combined by CDR3 protein, so each entry shows the most common genes and DNA. The V and J calls and clone size are TCRdb's, not the authors'. This sample is represented by under 150,000 distinct CDR3 sequences; 7% to 9% of them were singletons. Around 0.73% of the sample is held by the ten biggest clonotypes.

The chain joins TRBV14 to TRBJ2-7; the D gene cannot be resolved beyond TRBD1 or TRBD2, each matching 5 bases. This sample comprised CD4+ T cells sorted from PBMCs, obtained 5 days after the yellow fever booster vaccination. The receptor comes from a man younger than 40 who received the YFV17D yellow fever vaccine. The encoded CDR3 is CASSQGVWDQYF. The DNA reads TGTGCCAGCAGCCAAGGGGTCTGGGACCAGTACTTC.